One sample yielded the 27 T cell receptor beta chains listed below, sequenced in a study of early T cells in non-severe SARS-CoV-2 infection. TCRdb used MiXCR to reprocess the 5' RACE reads, holding one entry per CDR3 protein. The table lists roughly 72,000 distinct CDR3 sequences, 9.5% to 15% of them singletons. Sequencing input: whole blood. The receptors originated from an adult who was a healthcare worker with PCR-confirmed SARS-CoV-2 infection or an uninfected control (not recorded which).

This chain connects TRBV27 to TRBJ2-1; 12 bases are shared with TRBD1. The J segment lost 9 bases and the V segment lost 2 bases, leaving 14 bases of the junction unmatched. Looked up from germline, CDR1 is MNHEY and CDR2 is SMNVEV (reference sequence). The CDR3 is 18 amino acids. CDR3 nucleotide sequence: TGTGCCAGCAGTTTAACAAAGTTCCGGGGACAGGGGGCCTTTGAGCAGTTCTTC. This codes for CASSLTKFRGQGAFEQFF.

With respect to this clonotype: This clone may be a read error of a much larger clone one base away. V gene TRBV29-1 combines with J gene TRBJ2-7; 7 bases are shared with TRBD1. The germline V gene encodes CDR1 SQVTM and CDR2 ANQGSEA. The CDR3 is 13 residues long. The CDR3 bases are TGCAGCGTTGGTGGTCAGGGGGTATACGGGCAGTACTTC. This translates into CSVGGQGVYGQYF.

On this clonotype itself: This may be a read error: a much more frequent sequence differs by one nucleotide. This chain joins TRBV6-6 and TRBJ1-4; 9 bases agree with TRBD1. Germline V gene sequence: CDR1 MNHNY, CDR2 SVGAGI (reference sequence). The CDR3 spans 15 residues. The CDR3 nucleotides read TGTACCAGCAGCAACACGGGACAGGGAGATAAAAAACTGTTTTTT. Translating gives CTSSNTGQGDKKLFF.

This clonotype was recorded once. Since a much larger clone is just one base distant, this may be a read error. This chain uses TRBV6-2 or TRBV6-3 with TRBJ2-7, with D possibly matching TRBD2 (6 bases). The CDR3 is made up of 12 amino acids. From germline, CDR1 is MNHEY and CDR2 SVGEGT. The CDR3 sequence is CAGSYSAGQQYF. The CDR3 DNA follows: TGTGCCGGCAGTTACTCCGCGGGACAGCAGTACTTC.

This clonotype was picked up a small number of times. J is TRBJ2-3 and V is TRBV5-1; D gene uncertain. The CDR3 runs 13 residues. V was trimmed by 2 bases and J by 4 bases, leaving 8 bases between them. Germline CDR1 is SGHRS and CDR2 is YFSETQ. CDR3 amino acids: CASSLAAADTQYF. DNA for the CDR3: TGCGCCAGCAGCTTAGCCGCGGCAGATACGCAGTATTTT.

This clonotype came up many times. The chain is built from TRBV14 and TRBJ2-7; 14 nucleotides match TRBD2. The germline gives CDR1 SGHDN, CDR2 FVKESK. This CDR3 contains 15 residues. V was clipped by 2 bases and J by 4 bases; unmatched bases: 1. CDR3 region: CASSQRLAGGYEQYF. The CDR3 DNA follows: TGTGCCAGCAGCCAACGACTAGCGGGGGGGTACGAGCAGTACTTC.

The gene calls are TRBV11-2 and TRBJ2-1, with 16 nucleotides matching TRBD2. The trim removed 5 bases at V and 9 bases at J, leaving 7 bases unmatched. This CDR3 is built from 16 residues. In germline, CDR1 is SGHAT, CDR2 FQNNGV. CDR3 loop: CASSPGTSGRVGEQFF. The CDR3 coding sequence is TGTGCCAGCAGCCCCGGGACTAGCGGGAGGGTCGGTGAGCAGTTCTTC.

This clonotype was observed a single time. The chain employs TRBV27 and TRBJ2-7; unclear D gene. Trimming left V 3 bases short and J 0 bases short, with 12 bases between. CDR1 is MNHEY, CDR2 SMNVEV, per germline (reference sequence). The CDR3 has 15 residues. CDR3 nucleotides: TGTGCCAGCAGTTTTGTTTACCACAGCTCCTACGAGCAGTACTTC. It translates to CASSFVYHSSYEQYF.

This clonotype was detected a few times. This rearrangement joins TRBV29-1 to TRBJ2-5; either TRBD1 or TRBD2 may fit D (5 bases each). This CDR3 spans 12 amino acids. Trimming pared 7 bases from V and 3 bases from J, leaving 12 bases between. The germline V gene encodes CDR1 SQVTM and CDR2 ANQGSEA. The CDR3 loop reads CSATGAEETQYF. CDR3 nucleotides: TGCAGCGCTACCGGGGCCGAAGAGACCCAGTACTTC. The whole variable domain, filled in from reference TRBV29-1 and TRBJ2-5, reads SAVISQKPSRDICQRGTSLTIQCQVDSQVTMMFWYRQQPGQSLTLIATANQGSEATYESGFVIDKFPISRPNLTFSTLTVSNMSPEDSSIYLCSATGAEETQYFGPGTRLLVL.

The chain couples TRBV6-2 or TRBV6-3 to TRBJ2-7; D is ambiguous. Germline CDR1 and CDR2: MNHEY and SVGEGT. Trimming took off 3 bases at V and 0 bases at J, with 9 bases between the two ends. CDR3 length: 14 residues. CDR3 loop: CASSYEEISYEQYF. The DNA for the CDR3 is TGTGCCAGCAGTTATGAGGAAATCTCCTACGAGCAGTACTTC.

The table lists this clonotype with a few counts. This chain uses TRBV19 with TRBJ2-3, with 9 bases matching TRBD1. The germline V gene encodes CDR1 LNHDA and CDR2 SQIVND (reference sequence). V shed 4 bases, J shed 2 bases, and the junction held 4 bases outside the gene matches. The CDR3 is made up of 15 amino acids. CDR3 in DNA: TGTGCCAGTAGTACATGGACAGGGGACACAGATACGCAGTATTTT. Amino acids: CASSTWTGDTDTQYF.

Many counts were recorded for this clonotype. V and J are TRBV7-2 and TRBJ1-3; D is possibly TRBD1 (6 bases). V was pared by 1 base and J by 2 bases, with 18 bases between. This CDR3 is built from 18 residues. Per germline, CDR1 SGHTA and CDR2 FQGNSA. DNA for the CDR3: TGTGCCAGCAGCTTAGACTGGCTTCCCAGGGGTGCTGGAAACACCATATATTTT. Translating it yields CASSLDWLPRGAGNTIYF.

V and J are TRBV20-1 and TRBJ1-2; D remains ambiguous. This CDR3 spans 11 amino acids. V lost 1 base, J lost 5 bases, and 5 bases lay in between. The V gene's germline CDR1 is DFQATT and CDR2 SNEGSKA (reference sequence). The CDR3 DNA reads TGCAGTGCTAGAGTAGGTTATGGCTACACCTTC. Translating gives CSARVGYGYTF.

This clonotype was observed at least ten times. The chain has TRBV7-2 and TRBJ1-2; the D is unclear. Trimming removed 6 bases at V and 4 bases at J, with 24 bases between. This CDR3 is 17 amino acids long. In germline, CDR1 is SGHTA, CDR2 FQGNSA. This chain's CDR3 is CASSLIPPTAGPYGYTF. The CDR3 DNA is TGTGCCAGCAGTCTAATACCACCCACAGCAGGACCCTATGGCTACACCTTC. Full variable domain (missing parts from reference TRBV7-2 and TRBJ1-2): GAGVSQSPSNKVTEKGKDVELRCDPISGHTALYWYRQSLGQGLEFLIYFQGNSAPDKSGLPSDRFSAERTGGSVSTLTIQRTQQEDSAVYLCASSLIPPTAGPYGYTFGSGTRLTVV.

This clonotype has more than one count but fewer than ten. The V and J genes are TRBV12-3 or TRBV12-4 and TRBJ2-1; unclear D gene. V gave up 1 base and J gave up 6 bases, with 13 bases separating them. The length of the CDR3 is 15 residues. The CDR3: CASSLDPLLSNEQFF. DNA for the CDR3: TGTGCCAGCAGTTTAGACCCATTGCTATCCAATGAGCAGTTCTTC.

The genes are TRBV30 and TRBJ2-7; no reliable D call. The V end lost 4 bases, the J end lost 6 bases, and 13 bases lay between the germline ends. Germline values: CDR1 GTSNPN, CDR2 SVGIG (reference sequence). The CDR3 contains 12 residues. CDR3 protein: CAWNLQSGEQYF. The CDR3 DNA sequence: TGTGCCTGGAATCTGCAGTCGGGCGAGCAGTACTTC.

The CDR3 reads CASRPGPNTEAFF. Written as DNA, the CDR3 is TGTGCCAGCAGGCCCGGACCGAACACTGAAGCTTTCTTT. This sequence joins TRBV25-1 and TRBJ1-1; D call uncertain. Per the germline V gene, CDR1 is MGHDK and CDR2 is SYGVNS. The length of the CDR3 is 13 residues. V was trimmed by 6 bases and J by 1 base, leaving 9 bases between them.

This clonotype was seen a handful of times. V and J are TRBV2 and TRBJ2-4; the D gene is possibly TRBD1 (5 bases). The CDR3 consists of 13 residues. Germline V CDR1 and CDR2: SNHLY, FYNNEI. The V end lost 5 bases, the J end lost 8 bases, and 13 bases lay between the germline ends. The CDR3 bases are TGTGCCAGCAGTCCCGGATTCAGGGACATTCAGTACTTC. Translating it yields CASSPGFRDIQYF. Looking up the rest from reference TRBV2 and TRBJ2-4 gives the full variable domain: EPEVTQTPSHQVTQMGQEVILRCVPISNHLYFYWYRQILGQKVEFLVSFYNNEISEKSEIFDDQFSVERPDGSNFTLKIRSTKLEDSAMYFCASSPGFRDIQYFGAGTRLSVL.

CDR3 protein: CASSRGLAGSIDEQFF. The CDR3 DNA reads as TGTGCCAGCAGCAGAGGACTAGCGGGATCGATTGATGAGCAGTTCTTC. The chain recombines TRBV7-9 with TRBJ2-1; 12 nucleotides line up with TRBD2. CDR1 SEHNR and CDR2 FQNEAQ come from the germline V gene (reference sequence). Trimming took 5 bases from V and 8 from J; bases not matched to a gene: 10. The CDR3 has 16 residues. The full variable domain, with the rest looked up from reference TRBV7-9 and TRBJ2-1, is DTGVSQNPRHKITKRGQNVTFRCDPISEHNRLYWYRQTLGQGPEFLTYFQNEAQLEKSRLLSDRFSAERPKGSFSTLEIQRTEQGDSAMYLCASSRGLAGSIDEQFFGPGTRLTVL.

This clonotype was picked up a small number of times. Written as DNA, the CDR3 is TGTGCCAGCAGTTTAAAGGGGACCGGGGAGCTGTTTTTT. It encodes CASSLKGTGELFF. The chain combines TRBV27 with TRBJ2-2; perhaps TRBD1 as D (5 bases). V was trimmed by 2 bases and J by 5 bases, leaving 6 bases between them. This CDR3 region has 13 residues. Germline V lookup: CDR1 MNHEY, CDR2 SMNVEV (reference sequence).

This sequence joins TRBV20-1 and TRBJ2-7; D call uncertain. Germline CDR1 DFQATT, CDR2 SNEGSKA (reference sequence). There are 14 residues in the CDR3. V was clipped by 0 bases and J by 2 bases, with 11 bases between them. CDR3 residues: CSARDQWAPYEQYF. As DNA, the CDR3 is TGCAGTGCTAGAGATCAATGGGCCCCCTACGAGCAGTACTTC.

The chain has TRBV28 and TRBJ1-6, with D hard to call. V was trimmed by 4 bases and J by 0 bases, leaving 7 bases between them. The CDR3 sequence is 15 residues long. Germline V gene data show CDR1 as MDHEN and CDR2 as SYDVKM. The DNA for the CDR3 is TGTGCCAGCAGTTACCGAGGCTCCTATAATTCACCCCTCCACTTT. The encoded protein is CASSYRGSYNSPLHF.

This clonotype has just a few counts. The rearrangement links TRBV11-2 to TRBJ2-7; D not certain. From germline, CDR1 is SGHAT and CDR2 FQNNGV. Trimming removed 4 bases at V and 4 bases at J, with 17 bases between. This CDR3 is 15 amino acids long. CDR3 sequence: CASSSIKGLGYEQYF. The CDR3 nucleotides are TGTGCCAGCAGCTCTATAAAAGGATTGGGATACGAGCAGTACTTC.

The chain employs TRBV12-3 or TRBV12-4 and TRBJ2-3; D is possibly TRBD1 (5 bases). There are 14 residues in the CDR3. For the CDR3, the DNA is TGTGTCACTCGTGGAAGGGGCCGCACAGATACGCAGTATTTT. Translated: CVTRGRGRTDTQYF.

This clonotype occurred a few times. The chain joins TRBV6-2 or TRBV6-3 to TRBJ2-2; D gene uncertain. This CDR3 is built from 14 residues. The germline V gene has CDR1 MNHEY and CDR2 SVGEGT. Trimming took off 5 bases at V and 6 bases at J, with 13 bases between the two ends. This chain's CDR3 is CASSPGDAAGELFF. CDR3 nucleotides: TGTGCCAGCAGTCCGGGCGATGCGGCCGGGGAGCTGTTTTTT.

There are a few counts of this clonotype. The genes are TRBV11-2 and TRBJ1-2; D is ambiguous. This CDR3 has 14 residues. Looked up from germline, CDR1 is SGHAT and CDR2 is FQNNGV. The ends were cut back, 0 bases at V and 2 bases at J, with 7 bases in the middle. In nucleotides, the CDR3 is TGTGCCAGCAGCTTAGATCTTAGGAACTATGGCTACACCTTC. This sequence encodes CASSLDLRNYGYTF.

This chain joins TRBV12-3 or TRBV12-4 and TRBJ2-7, with unresolved D. V gave up 5 bases and J gave up 4 bases, with 15 bases separating them. The CDR3 spans 14 residues. CDR3 DNA: TGTGCCAGCAGTCTCGGGCGAGAAGCGTACGAGCAGTACTTC. Translated: CASSLGREAYEQYF.